This paragraph covers one T cell receptor beta chain sequence. What it binds is not known. The data were taken from a study of T cells in Graves' hyperthyroidism and ophthalmopathy. Losses at the gene ends were 0 bases for V and 1 base for J; bases not matched to a gene: 11. Germline CDR1 is MNHEY and CDR2 is SVGAGI. The CDR3 consists of 18 residues. Researchers amplified the TCR beta CDR3 regions from RNA transcripts. Researchers ran a first-round RT-PCR on the TCR CDR3 using the HTBI primer set. TCRdb processed the multiplex PCR reads anew with MiXCR; each CDR3 protein has one entry. The table includes 640,000 or so distinct CDR3 sequences, approximately 15% detected once. Uncontrolled infections, other autoimmune diseases, pregnancy or lactation led to exclusion of patients. Study-wide findings and caveats: Ophthalmopathy cases were set apart from stable hyperthyroidism by a 13 V-J model.

Sequenced input: blood. This rearrangement joins TRBV6-5 to TRBJ2-7; 8 bases map to TRBD1. The receptor was isolated from a woman aged 18-29 years with Graves' ophthalmopathy. The CDR3 loop is CASSYSAPGTGESYEQYF. The DNA of the CDR3 is TGTGCCAGCAGTTACTCGGCCCCTGGGACAGGAGAGTCCTACGAGCAGTACTTC.